A single sample is the source of the 27 T cell receptor beta chains below, sequenced in a study of blood T cell repertoires in COVID-19. TCRdb's table, derived via immunoSEQ multiplex PCR, lists solely in-frame clones and lacks some. The sample records tens of thousands of clones, roughly 85% being singletons. The sequenced material came from peripheral blood. The receptors shown here come from a man aged 55 to 70 with acute or convalescent COVID-19.

The CDR3 region is CASSRSTEFYEQYF. The CDR3 nucleotides are TGTGCCAGCAGCCGCTCGACGGAGTTCTACGAGCAGTACTTC. The chain has TRBV14 and TRBJ2-7; the D is unclear. Trimming cost V 4 bases and J 3 bases, with 13 bases left between them. This CDR3 is 14 amino acids long. The germline V gene has CDR1 SGHDN and CDR2 FVKESK.

This chain uses TRBV5-6 with TRBJ2-5, with D unclear. Germline V lookup: CDR1 SGHDT, CDR2 YYEEEE. Trimming pared 2 bases from V and 0 bases from J, leaving 5 bases between. The CDR3 is 13 residues long. This chain's CDR3 is CASSLRDQETQYF. The CDR3 nucleotides read TGTGCCAGCAGCTTACGGGACCAAGAGACCCAGTACTTC.

J is TRBJ2-2 and V is TRBV15; 7 bases agree with TRBD1. CDR1 is LNHNV and CDR2 is YYDKDF in the germline V gene (reference sequence). The CDR3 has 16 residues. J was trimmed by 7 bases and V by 1 base; bases with no gene match: 9. The DNA for the CDR3 is TGTGCCACCAGCAGAGGGGACAGTGACTACCACGGGGAGCTGTTTTTT. Protein product: CATSRGDSDYHGELFF.

The chain has TRBV6-5 and TRBJ1-3; no firm D call. V was pared by 9 bases and J by 2 bases, with 14 bases between. Germline CDR1 reads MNHEY; CDR2 reads SVGAGI. The CDR3 loop spans 14 amino acids. The chain's CDR3 is CASRGPSAGNTIYF. DNA of the CDR3: TGTGCCAGTCGAGGCCCCTCAGCTGGAAACACCATATATTTT.

The CDR3 DNA is TGTGCCCTCGCAACGGACATGAACACTGAAGCTTTCTTT. Translating gives CALATDMNTEAFF. The chain combines TRBV10-3 with TRBJ1-1; maybe TRBD1 (5 bases). Trimming stripped 11 bases from V and 0 bases from J, with 13 bases between. Germline V gene lookup returns CDR1 ENHRY and CDR2 SYGVKD. The CDR3 has 13 amino acids.

The chain combines TRBV3-1 (or the pseudogene TRBV3-2) with TRBJ1-3; the D gene is possibly TRBD1 (6 bases). The V end was cut by 4 bases, the J end by 3 bases, with 10 bases between. Germline CDR1 is LGHDT and CDR2 is YNNKEL (reference sequence). This CDR3 comprises 14 residues. The CDR3 DNA reads as TGTGCCAGCAGCCCTCGGGACATTGGAAACACCATATATTTT. Its translation is CASSPRDIGNTIYF.

The chain couples TRBV10-3 to TRBJ2-4, with 9 bases identical to TRBD1. Germline CDR1 is ENHRY and CDR2 is SYGVKD. The CDR3 length is 18 residues. Trimming took 2 bases from V and 0 from J; bases not matched to a gene: 8. The DNA of the CDR3 is TGTGCCATCAGTGAGGGGACAGGGAAAGGGCTAGCCAAAAACATTCAGTACTTC. This gives the protein CAISEGTGKGLAKNIQYF.

Details on this clone: The junction departs from germline at one end; a sequencing error may be responsible. This chain links TRBV18 with TRBJ2-3; TRBD2 matches 8 bases. This CDR3 is built from 14 residues. CDR1 and CDR2 from the germline V gene are KGHSH and LQKENI. As DNA, the CDR3 is TGTGCCAGCTCACCGTCGCAGCCGGGACTAGGGGGGAATTTT. Residues: CASSPSQPGLGGNF.

The J gene is TRBJ2-1, the V gene TRBV7-3; 14 bases are shared with TRBD2. The V gene's germline CDR1 is SGHTA and CDR2 FQGTGA. The junction had 12 bases not matched to a gene; V was cut back by 5 bases and J by 6 bases. CDR3 length: 18 residues. The CDR3 nucleotides are TGTGCCAGCAGCACCGGGCCGGGACTAGCGGGAGAGGGCAATGAGCAGTTCTTC. Protein product: CASSTGPGLAGEGNEQFF.

This clone has a single count. V and J are TRBV2 and TRBJ2-1, with 8 bases lining up with TRBD2. The germline CDR1 and CDR2 sequences are SNHLY and FYNNEI. The V gene end was trimmed by 11 bases and the J gene end by 0 bases; junction bases not matched to a gene: 9. The CDR3 is 15 amino acids. The CDR3 protein is CACSEREPSYNEQFF. The CDR3 DNA reads TGTGCCTGTTCGGAGCGGGAGCCCTCCTACAATGAGCAGTTCTTC.

The chain combines TRBV15 with TRBJ1-2, with 7 bases fitting TRBD1. V was pared by 0 bases and J by 2 bases, with 15 bases of the junction left unmatched. Germline V lookup: CDR1 LNHNV, CDR2 YYDKDF (reference sequence). This CDR3 has 19 amino acids. CDR3 protein: CATSRDYGRGEAGNYGYTF. CDR3 DNA: TGTGCCACCAGCAGAGATTATGGCAGGGGGGAGGCGGGAAACTATGGCTACACCTTC.

V usage is TRBV7-2 and J usage is TRBJ2-7; 7 bases are a match to TRBD2. V lost 1 base to trimming and J lost 8 bases; unmatched junction nucleotides: 8. CDR1 and CDR2 from the germline V gene are SGHTA and FQGNSA. The CDR3 totals 14 residues. DNA of the CDR3: TGTGCCAGCAGCTTAGACCGGACTAGTTCTCAGCAGTACTTC. Protein: CASSLDRTSSQQYF.

The chain employs TRBV2 and TRBJ1-5, with a possible D match to TRBD1 (5 bases). The germline V gene has CDR1 SNHLY and CDR2 FYNNEI. The V end was cut by 5 bases, the J end by 7 bases, with 9 bases between. CDR3 length: 12 residues. The CDR3 sequence is CASSYQGQPQHF. The CDR3 DNA sequence: TGTGCCAGCAGTTACCAGGGACAGCCCCAGCATTTT.

The sample holds one count of this clone. The chain has TRBV6-4 and TRBJ2-3; the D gene is possibly TRBD2 (6 bases). The CDR3 has 13 amino acids. Trimming shortened V by 3 bases and J by 14 bases, and 18 bases separated the two germline ends. In germline, CDR1 is MRHNA, CDR2 SNTAGT. The CDR3 loop reads CASSEYWDSPMYF. The CDR3 DNA is TGTGCCAGCAGTGAATATTGGGACTCGCCTATGTATTTT.

DNA for the CDR3: TGTGCCAGCAGTTTGTGGGGCGGGAACACCGGGGAGCTGTTTTTT. Translating gives CASSLWGGNTGELFF. This chain joins TRBV27 and TRBJ2-2; D possibly corresponds to TRBD1 (5 bases). With 3 bases removed from V and 1 base from J, the gap between germline ends came to 9 bases. Germline CDR1 MNHEY, CDR2 SMNVEV (reference sequence). CDR3 length: 15 amino acids.

This clone was seen only a few times. The chain recombines TRBV7-8 with TRBJ2-7, with a tentative D call TRBD2 (5 bases). Germline-derived CDR1 and CDR2 are SGHVS and FQNEAQ. The V and J ends lost 1 base and 0 bases respectively, with 10 bases between them. The CDR3 spans 15 residues. CDR3 amino acids: CASSLGFGSSYEQYF. The CDR3 DNA is TGTGCCAGCAGCTTAGGGTTTGGGAGCTCCTACGAGCAGTACTTC.

V gene TRBV9 combines with J gene TRBJ2-1; weak D call: TRBD1 (6 bases). The CDR3 covers 15 residues. The ends were cut back, 4 bases at V and 4 bases at J, with 15 bases in the middle. The V gene's germline CDR1 is SGDLS and CDR2 YYNGEE. CDR3 residues: CASSPTGDYYNEQFF. The DNA for the CDR3 is TGTGCCAGCAGCCCGACAGGTGACTATTACAATGAGCAGTTCTTC.

The chain carries TRBV6-5 and TRBJ1-2; TRBD1 aligns across 8 bases. V lost 6 bases to trimming and J lost 0 bases; unmatched junction nucleotides: 3. From germline, CDR1 is MNHEY and CDR2 SVGAGI. The CDR3 spans 14 residues. In nucleotides, the CDR3 is TGTGCCAGCAGACAGGGGGTTTCTAACTATGGCTACACCTTC. Encoded protein: CASRQGVSNYGYTF.

For the CDR3, the DNA is TGTGCCAGCAGCTCCACCCGGCCGGGGGAATTTGGGGGAAAGCAGTTCTTC. Protein sequence: CASSSTRPGEFGGKQFF. The rearrangement links TRBV9 to TRBJ2-1, with a tentative D call TRBD2 (6 bases). The CDR3 extends over 17 amino acids. The germline gives CDR1 SGDLS, CDR2 YYNGEE. V was pared by 4 bases and J by 11 bases, with 28 bases between. Variable domain in full (rest from reference TRBV9 and TRBJ2-1): DSGVTQTPKHLITATGQRVTLRCSPRSGDLSVYWYQQSLDQGLQFLIQYYNGEERAKGNILERFSAQQFPDLHSELNLSSLELGDSALYFCASSSTRPGEFGGKQFFGPGTRLTVL.

This clone showed up just once. V and J are TRBV2 and TRBJ1-4; 7 positions agree with TRBD1. The CDR3 has 15 amino acids. The V and J ends lost 7 bases and 5 bases, in that order; junction bases with no gene match: 10. Germline assignment: CDR1 SNHLY and CDR2 FYNNEI. CDR3 bases: TGTGCCAGCACTTTACCGGGACAGAGGAATGAAAAACTGTTTTTT. Translation: CASTLPGQRNEKLFF.

The DNA of the CDR3 is TGCGCCAGCAGCCAAGAGAAGGGGGCAGTCCCTCAGCCCCAGCATTTT. Amino acids: CASSQEKGAVPQPQHF. This chain uses TRBV4-1 with TRBJ1-5, with TRBD1 identical over 7 bases. This CDR3 has 16 residues. The germline gives CDR1 MGHRA, CDR2 YSYEKL. The trim removed 0 bases at V and 6 bases at J, leaving 8 bases unmatched.

The V and J genes are TRBV6-5 and TRBJ2-1; 8 positions match TRBD2. This CDR3 is 14 amino acids long. The germline V gene has CDR1 MNHEY and CDR2 SVGAGI. The J segment lost 2 bases and the V segment lost 10 bases, leaving 7 bases of the junction unmatched. CDR3 nucleotides: TGTGCCACCCGGGGAGCGGGAGCCTACAATGAGCAGTTCTTC. This sequence encodes CATRGAGAYNEQFF.

In its sample, this clone was seen a few times. The chain links TRBV5-3 to TRBJ2-7, with a tentative D call TRBD2 (6 bases). TRBV5-3 is annotated as an ORF whose role is uncertain. The CDR3 consists of 17 residues. Trimming removed 2 bases from V and 8 bases from J, with 26 bases in between. CDR3 nucleotide sequence: TGTGCCAGAAGCTTTTCCCCTAGCGACCTTGGCAAGGGCAAGCAGTACTTC. This gives the protein CARSFSPSDLGKGKQYF.

The chain has TRBV4-1 and TRBJ1-3, with 7 nucleotides matching TRBD1. The CDR3 runs 16 residues. The ends lost 4 bases at V and 2 bases at J; junction bases unmatched: 8. Germline CDR1 is MGHRA and CDR2 is YSYEKL. The CDR3 region is CASSLSRQGPGNTIYF. The CDR3 DNA is TGCGCCAGCAGCCTCTCTCGACAGGGCCCTGGAAACACCATATATTTT.

This clone turned up a few times. The chain is built from TRBV15 and TRBJ1-4, with D perhaps TRBD1 (6 bases). V lost 8 bases to trimming and J lost 2 bases, with 9 bases between them. The CDR3 extends over 13 amino acids. Germline loops: CDR1 LNHNV, CDR2 YYDKDF (reference sequence). CDR3 loop: CATRQDTNEKLFF. The CDR3 nucleotides are TGTGCCACCCGACAGGACACTAATGAAAAACTGTTTTTT.

This clone was seen just once. This sequence joins TRBV5-6 and TRBJ2-1, with TRBD1 matching over 11 bases. The ends lost 3 bases at V and 7 bases at J; junction bases unmatched: 12. In germline, CDR1 is SGHDT, CDR2 YYEEEE. CDR3 length equals 17 residues. CDR3 residues: CASSSFGQGAGRNEQFF. The CDR3 bases are TGTGCCAGCAGCTCTTTCGGACAGGGGGCCGGTAGAAATGAGCAGTTCTTC.

The chain combines TRBV5-1 with TRBJ1-1; D may be TRBD1 (6 bases). The germline CDR1 and CDR2 sequences are SGHRS and YFSETQ. The length of the CDR3 is 14 residues. The V end lost 5 bases, the J end lost 5 bases, and 16 bases lay between the germline ends. The CDR3 reads CASSYTGRGTEAFF. The CDR3 coding sequence is TGCGCCAGCAGTTATACGGGCAGGGGAACTGAAGCTTTCTTT.